The subject of this entry is one TCR beta chain. The antigen is not known. This entry is derived from a study of graft-versus-host responses after intestinal transplantation. Study-wide background: Recipients obtained multivisceral, liver-intestinal, or isolated intestinal transplants.

This CDR3 comprises 17 residues. Trimming at V came to 5 bases and at J to 4 bases, leaving 13 bases not matched to a gene. Per germline, CDR1 SGHNT and CDR2 YYREEE (reference sequence). Regarding the study as a whole: The study found high graft-versus-host to host-versus-graft clonal ratios in allografts of patients with graft-donor T cell macrochimerism.

TCRdb keeps only in-frame clones here, not all; method: immunoSEQ multiplex PCR. Of around 88,000 clones listed, around 93% were seen once; the top ten hold 7.6%. Source: unstimulated CD8+ T cells sorted from spleen or lymph node cells, taken before transplant. The chain joins TRBV5-4 to TRBJ2-3, with 10 bases fitting TRBD1. This sequence was found in a human donor who was the organ donor for an intestinal transplant. CDR3 nucleotide sequence: TGTGCCAGCAGGGCGAGCCCGGGACAGGGGACCCCAGATACGCAGTATTTT. This translates into CASRASPGQGTPDTQYF.